This is a list of T cell receptor beta chains from one sample in a study of blood T cell repertoires in COVID-19. Some clones are missing from TCRdb's copy, which holds only in-frame ones; the method was immunoSEQ multiplex PCR. The table shows about 110,000 clones, with more than 75% occurring only once. What was sequenced was peripheral blood. Receptors originate from a woman aged 45-59 years with acute or convalescent COVID-19. Both conserved end residues are part of each CDR3. Each record gives: D gene, CDR3 length, clone size, J gene, V gene, CDR3 protein, CDR3 DNA. D genes are given only for firm matches. Clone size is given for some rows only: seen once, a few or many times, or a class if the clone is expanded.

d_gene: -; len: 16; abundance: -; j_gene: TRBJ2-3; v_gene: TRBV28; CDR3aa: CASQTAPLPSTDTQYF; CDR3nt: TGTGCCAGCCAAACAGCACCGTTACCTAGCACAGATACGCAGTATTTT
d_gene: TRBD2; len: 15; abundance: -; j_gene: TRBJ2-1; v_gene: TRBV19; CDR3aa: CASSWAGDFGNEQFF; CDR3nt: TGTGCCAGTAGTTGGGCGGGAGATTTTGGCAATGAGCAGTTCTTC
d_gene: -; len: 13; abundance: -; j_gene: TRBJ2-7; v_gene: TRBV20-1; CDR3aa: CSASLAGASEQYF; CDR3nt: TGCAGTGCTAGTCTGGCGGGTGCCTCCGAGCAGTACTTC
d_gene: -; len: 13; abundance: -; j_gene: TRBJ2-2; v_gene: TRBV27; CDR3aa: CASSLISAGELFF; CDR3nt: TGTGCCAGCAGTTTAATTTCCGCCGGGGAGCTGTTTTTT
d_gene: TRBD2; len: 15; abundance: -; j_gene: TRBJ2-2; v_gene: TRBV7-2; CDR3aa: CASSRAGGRTGELFF; CDR3nt: TGTGCCAGCAGTAGGGCGGGAGGGAGGACCGGGGAGCTGTTTTTT
d_gene: TRBD1; len: 13; abundance: -; j_gene: TRBJ1-1; v_gene: TRBV29-1; CDR3aa: CSVGQGRGTEAFF; CDR3nt: TGCAGCGTCGGACAGGGCCGGGGGACTGAAGCTTTCTTT
d_gene: -; len: 11; abundance: -; j_gene: TRBJ1-2; v_gene: TRBV20-1; CDR3aa: CSAGPGRGYTF; CDR3nt: TGCAGTGCTGGTCCGGGTCGTGGCTACACCTTC
d_gene: TRBD1; len: 14; abundance: -; j_gene: TRBJ2-7; v_gene: TRBV5-4; CDR3aa: CASSLPGQDYEQYF; CDR3nt: TGTGCCAGCAGTTTACCGGGACAGGACTACGAGCAGTACTTC
d_gene: TRBD1; len: 15; abundance: -; j_gene: TRBJ2-3; v_gene: TRBV24-1; CDR3aa: CATSVGTGVTDTQYF; CDR3nt: TGTGCCACCAGTGTCGGAACAGGGGTCACAGATACGCAGTATTTT
d_gene: TRBD1; len: 16; abundance: -; j_gene: TRBJ2-3; v_gene: TRBV24-1; CDR3aa: CATSDLRQGSTDTQYF; CDR3nt: TGTGCCACCAGTGATTTGCGACAGGGGTCCACAGATACGCAGTATTTT
d_gene: TRBD1; len: 14; abundance: -; j_gene: TRBJ1-3; v_gene: TRBV11-2; CDR3aa: CASNPTGSGNTIYF; CDR3nt: TGTGCCAGCAACCCGACAGGGTCAGGAAACACCATATATTTT
d_gene: -; len: 15; abundance: -; j_gene: TRBJ2-2; v_gene: TRBV7-6; CDR3aa: CASSPMTANTGELFF; CDR3nt: TGTGCCAGCAGCCCGATGACAGCTAACACCGGGGAGCTGTTTTTT
d_gene: -; len: 13; abundance: -; j_gene: TRBJ1-5; v_gene: TRBV24-1; CDR3aa: CATSGRGNQPQHF; CDR3nt: TGTGCCACCAGTGGACGGGGCAATCAGCCCCAGCATTTT
d_gene: TRBD2; len: 17; abundance: -; j_gene: TRBJ2-7; v_gene: TRBV4-2; CDR3aa: CASSQDRSGGPPYEQYF; CDR3nt: TGTGCCAGCAGCCAAGATAGATCGGGAGGGCCTCCCTACGAGCAGTACTTC
d_gene: TRBD2; len: 17; abundance: -; j_gene: TRBJ2-1; v_gene: TRBV3-1/TRBV3-2; CDR3aa: CASSQDPSGRRPSEQFF; CDR3nt: TGTGCCAGCAGCCAAGATCCTAGCGGGAGGAGGCCAAGCGAGCAGTTCTTC
d_gene: TRBD1; len: 14; abundance: -; j_gene: TRBJ1-1; v_gene: TRBV6-6; CDR3aa: CASSHGAGGTEAFF; CDR3nt: TGTGCCAGCTCCCACGGGGCAGGGGGCACTGAAGCTTTCTTT
d_gene: TRBD2; len: 14; abundance: -; j_gene: TRBJ2-3; v_gene: TRBV10-2; CDR3aa: CASSEAGGTDTQYF; CDR3nt: TGCGCCAGCAGTGAAGCGGGAGGCACAGATACGCAGTATTTT
d_gene: TRBD1; len: 16; abundance: -; j_gene: TRBJ2-7; v_gene: TRBV28; CDR3aa: CASSLAGRGLRGEQYF; CDR3nt: TGTGCCAGCAGTTTAGCCGGCAGGGGGCTTAGGGGCGAGCAGTACTTC
d_gene: -; len: 13; abundance: -; j_gene: TRBJ1-1; v_gene: TRBV7-9; CDR3aa: CASSLPGPTEAFF; CDR3nt: TGTGCCAGCAGCTTGCCAGGGCCCACTGAAGCTTTCTTT
d_gene: TRBD1; len: 15; abundance: -; j_gene: TRBJ1-1; v_gene: TRBV3-1/TRBV3-2; CDR3aa: CASSHRQGQNTEAFF; CDR3nt: TGTGCCAGCAGCCACAGACAGGGCCAAAACACTGAAGCTTTCTTT
d_gene: -; len: 14; abundance: -; j_gene: TRBJ2-3; v_gene: TRBV6-5; CDR3aa: CASSPLAITDTQYF; CDR3nt: TGTGCCAGCAGTCCTCTAGCGATAACAGATACGCAGTATTTT
d_gene: TRBD1; len: 16; abundance: -; j_gene: TRBJ1-1; v_gene: TRBV18; CDR3aa: CASSPDRVDVDTEAFF; CDR3nt: TGTGCCAGCTCACCAGACAGGGTAGATGTCGACACTGAAGCTTTCTTT
d_gene: -; len: 13; abundance: -; j_gene: TRBJ2-6; v_gene: TRBV6-5; CDR3aa: CASVWPLANVLTF; CDR3nt: TGTGCCAGCGTCTGGCCCTTGGCCAACGTCCTGACTTTC
d_gene: TRBD2; len: 14; abundance: -; j_gene: TRBJ2-5; v_gene: TRBV29-1; CDR3aa: CSVAPGLAGGSQYF; CDR3nt: TGCAGCGTTGCTCCGGGACTAGCGGGAGGGTCCCAGTACTTC
d_gene: TRBD1; len: 14; abundance: -; j_gene: TRBJ2-1; v_gene: TRBV6-6; CDR3aa: CASSRTGDFGEQFF; CDR3nt: TGTGCCAGCAGTCGAACAGGGGATTTCGGTGAGCAGTTCTTC
d_gene: -; len: 13; abundance: -; j_gene: TRBJ2-3; v_gene: TRBV19; CDR3aa: CASRLSGSDTQYF; CDR3nt: TGTGCCAGTAGACTGAGCGGCTCAGATACGCAGTATTTT
d_gene: -; len: 21; abundance: -; j_gene: TRBJ2-2; v_gene: TRBV18; CDR3aa: CASSPRPQGRMGIANTGELFF; CDR3nt: TGTGCCAGCTCACCCCGCCCGCAGGGTAGGATGGGGATCGCGAACACCGGGGAGCTGTTTTTT
d_gene: TRBD1; len: 21; abundance: -; j_gene: TRBJ2-2; v_gene: TRBV28; CDR3aa: CASSTKRPGQPNRGPTGELFF; CDR3nt: TGTGCCAGCAGCACTAAAAGACCGGGACAGCCTAACAGAGGACCCACCGGGGAGCTGTTTTTT
d_gene: -; len: 16; abundance: once; j_gene: TRBJ2-7; v_gene: TRBV27; CDR3aa: CASSLRSSVSSYEQYF; CDR3nt: TGTGCCAGCAGTTTACGGTCTAGCGTTAGCTCCTACGAGCAGTACTTC
d_gene: TRBD1; len: 14; abundance: -; j_gene: TRBJ1-1; v_gene: TRBV18; CDR3aa: CASSLGQGNTEAFF; CDR3nt: TGTGCCAGCTCACTGGGACAGGGGAACACTGAAGCTTTCTTT
d_gene: -; len: 15; abundance: -; j_gene: TRBJ2-1; v_gene: TRBV6-5; CDR3aa: CASSPDSAPYNEQFF; CDR3nt: TGTGCCAGCAGCCCGGACAGTGCCCCCTACAATGAGCAGTTCTTC
d_gene: TRBD2; len: 14; abundance: -; j_gene: TRBJ2-1; v_gene: TRBV5-4; CDR3aa: CASSPGGASNEQFF; CDR3nt: TGTGCCAGCAGCCCCGGGGGGGCAAGCAATGAGCAGTTCTTC
d_gene: TRBD2; len: 16; abundance: once; j_gene: TRBJ2-1; v_gene: TRBV28; CDR3aa: CASKTSGSPSYNEQFF; CDR3nt: TGTGCCAGCAAAACTAGCGGGAGTCCCTCATACAATGAGCAGTTCTTC
d_gene: TRBD2; len: 15; abundance: -; j_gene: TRBJ2-1; v_gene: TRBV11-3; CDR3aa: CASSSGTSGSSEQFF; CDR3nt: TGTGCCAGCAGCTCCGGGACTAGCGGTAGCAGTGAGCAGTTCTTC
d_gene: -; len: 14; abundance: -; j_gene: TRBJ1-1; v_gene: TRBV19; CDR3aa: CASSIDISRAEAFF; CDR3nt: TGTGCCAGTAGTATAGATATATCGAGGGCCGAAGCTTTCTTT
d_gene: -; len: 14; abundance: once; j_gene: TRBJ2-2; v_gene: TRBV27; CDR3aa: CATRDIFDTGELFF; CDR3nt: TGTGCCACCAGGGACATTTTCGACACCGGGGAGCTGTTTTTT
d_gene: -; len: 14; abundance: -; j_gene: TRBJ1-1; v_gene: TRBV28; CDR3aa: CASSFGGGGTEAFF; CDR3nt: TGTGCCAGCAGTTTTGGTGGGGGGGGCACTGAAGCTTTCTTT
d_gene: -; len: 15; abundance: -; j_gene: TRBJ1-5; v_gene: TRBV27; CDR3aa: CASSGRTDSNQPQHF; CDR3nt: TGTGCCAGCAGTGGGCGGACAGATAGCAATCAGCCCCAGCATTTT
d_gene: -; len: 15; abundance: once; j_gene: TRBJ1-5; v_gene: TRBV27; CDR3aa: CASSSRDSHNQPQHF; CDR3nt: TGTGCCAGCAGTAGCCGGGACTCCCACAATCAGCCCCAGCATTTT